Below, 27 T cell receptor beta chains from the same sample are listed, as sequenced in a study of CD8 T cells in Susac syndrome. The RNA input was about 0.45 to 1 ug, and it was reverse transcribed with random hexamers. One entry per CDR3 protein, called by TCRdb with MiXCR from the immunoSEQ multiplex PCR reads. The profile shows 95,000 to 150,000 distinct CDR3 sequences, nearly 96% of them singletons. The sequenced sample was CD4+ T cells from PBMCs. Source of these receptors: a human donor with Susac syndrome.

The chain carries TRBV5-1 and TRBJ1-2, with unresolved D. Trimming removed 4 bases from V and 7 bases from J, with 14 bases in between. The germline V gene encodes CDR1 SGHRS and CDR2 YFSETQ. The CDR3 spans 13 residues. CDR3 DNA sequence: TGCGCCAGCAGCCCCCAGGAGAGTGCTGGCTACACCTTC. It yields the protein CASSPQESAGYTF.

As regards this clonotype: One end of the junction varies from germline; a read error may be responsible. The V call is TRBV7-7, the J call TRBJ2-2, with D perhaps matching TRBD2 (5 bases). CDR3 length: 15 residues. Germline lookup yields CDR1 SSHAT and CDR2 FNYEAQ (reference sequence). This CDR3 reads CASSPGRVGTGELFF. CDR3 DNA: TGTGCTAGCAGCCCTGGGCGGGTAGGGACCGGGGAGCTGTTTTTT.

The chain couples TRBV5-1 to TRBJ2-5; weak D call: TRBD1 (5 bases). The CDR3 loop spans 15 amino acids. CDR1 and CDR2 from the germline V gene are SGHRS and YFSETQ. Trimming removed 2 bases from V and 0 bases from J, with 11 bases in between. CDR3: CASSLTARDQETQYF. Here the CDR3 DNA reads TGCGCCAGCAGCTTAACGGCCAGGGACCAAGAGACCCAGTACTTC.

This rearrangement joins TRBV20-1 to TRBJ1-5; tentative D call: TRBD1 (6 bases). The CDR3 is 16 residues long. V was pared by 0 bases and J by 4 bases, with 16 bases between. The germline gives CDR1 DFQATT, CDR2 SNEGSKA (reference sequence). The CDR3 coding sequence is TGCAGTGCTAGAGATCCGAAACAGGGAGAAAATCAGCCCCAGCATTTT. Protein sequence: CSARDPKQGENQPQHF.

The J gene is TRBJ1-2, the V gene TRBV15, with TRBD1 matching 10 bases. Germline-derived CDR1 and CDR2 are LNHNV and YYDKDF (reference sequence). Trimming took 8 bases from V and 2 from J; bases not matched to a gene: 5. The CDR3 runs to 14 residues. In DNA form, the CDR3 reads TGTGCCACCTGCCGGGACAGGGGAAACTATGGCTACACCTTC. Protein: CATCRDRGNYGYTF.

The chain recombines TRBV11-2 with TRBJ2-7; D is unclear. The V gene lost 5 bases and the J gene lost 0 bases, with 17 bases spanning the gap. The CDR3 has 16 residues. CDR1 is SGHAT, CDR2 FQNNGV, per germline. For the CDR3, the DNA is TGTGCCAGCAGCCGTAGCCAGTCCCGTACCTCCTACGAGCAGTACTTC. This translates into CASSRSQSRTSYEQYF.

This clonotype showed up just once. The rearrangement joins TRBV10-3 to TRBJ2-1, with a weak D call TRBD1 (6 bases). Germline CDR1 reads ENHRY; CDR2 reads SYGVKD. V was shortened by 10 bases and J by 4 bases, with 11 bases between the two germline ends. The CDR3 is made up of 12 amino acids. The CDR3 bases are TGTGCCACTTCCGGACAGTACAATGAGCAGTTCTTC. Its protein product is CATSGQYNEQFF.

The chain employs TRBV10-3 and TRBJ2-7, with TRBD1 matching over 7 bases. Trimming removed 3 bases from V and 2 bases from J; junction bases left unmatched: 1. The CDR3 covers 13 residues. Germline V gene lookup returns CDR1 ENHRY and CDR2 SYGVKD. The CDR3 sequence is CAISDDRAYEQYF. CDR3 nucleotides: TGTGCCATCAGTGATGACAGGGCCTACGAGCAGTACTTC.

The gene calls are TRBV29-1 and TRBJ2-1; weak D call: TRBD2 (5 bases). The CDR3 is 12 residues long. The V gene's germline CDR1 is SQVTM and CDR2 ANQGSEA. V was clipped by 4 bases and J by 5 bases, with 9 bases between them. CDR3 sequence reads: CSVGSGNNEQFF. The DNA for the CDR3 is TGCAGCGTTGGATCCGGGAACAATGAGCAGTTCTTC.

This CDR3 reads CSAISRLAGGEQFF. Written as DNA, the CDR3 is TGCAGTGCGATAAGTAGGCTAGCGGGAGGGGAGCAGTTCTTC. The chain combines TRBV20-1 with TRBJ2-1; 12 positions agree with TRBD2. The CDR3 covers 14 residues. Germline V CDR1 and CDR2: DFQATT, SNEGSKA (reference sequence). The ends lost 6 bases at V and 10 bases at J; junction bases unmatched: 10.

The V gene is TRBV2, the J gene TRBJ2-7; D remains ambiguous. Germline V lookup: CDR1 SNHLY, CDR2 FYNNEI. Deletions cut 2 bases from V and 4 bases from J, with 0 bases between. There are 10 residues in the CDR3. CDR3: CASSEYEQYF. The DNA of the CDR3 is TGTGCCAGCAGTGAATACGAGCAGTACTTC.

The V call is TRBV5-1, the J call TRBJ2-7, with TRBD1 as a possible D gene (5 bases). Germline values: CDR1 SGHRS, CDR2 YFSETQ. V lost 0 bases to trimming and J lost 0 bases, with 10 bases between them. The CDR3 sequence is 15 residues long. The CDR3 region has the DNA TGCGCCAGCAGCTTGGGACAGCATAGCTCCTACGAGCAGTACTTC. Its protein is CASSLGQHSSYEQYF.

The rearrangement uses TRBV28 and TRBJ2-3, with D maybe TRBD2 (6 bases). CDR1 MDHEN and CDR2 SYDVKM come from the germline V gene. V was pared by 5 bases and J by 3 bases, with 12 bases between. This CDR3 spans 14 amino acids. CDR3 amino acids: CASSVGGRTDTQYF. The CDR3 nucleotides read TGTGCCAGCAGTGTGGGAGGAAGAACAGATACGCAGTATTTT.

The genes are TRBV7-2 and TRBJ2-6; D not certain. V lost 3 bases to trimming and J lost 2 bases, with 5 bases between them. The CDR3 has 14 amino acids. Germline loops: CDR1 SGHTA, CDR2 FQGNSA. Written as DNA, the CDR3 is TGTGCCAGCAGCTTCCCCGCTGGGGCCAACGTCCTGACTTTC. Protein product: CASSFPAGANVLTF.

The chain employs TRBV13 and TRBJ2-3, with D hard to call. This CDR3 has 15 residues. Trimming pared 2 bases from V and 1 base from J, leaving 10 bases between. In germline, CDR1 is PRHDT, CDR2 FYEKMQ (reference sequence). The CDR3, as DNA: TGTGCCAGCAGCTTAAAGCCACTTGGCACAGATACGCAGTATTTT. The encoded protein is CASSLKPLGTDTQYF.

This clonotype was found once. The chain has TRBV20-1 and TRBJ1-2; D may be TRBD1 (5 bases). The CDR3 consists of 11 residues. CDR1 and CDR2 (germline): DFQATT, SNEGSKA (reference sequence). V lost 1 base and J lost 8, with 8 bases in between. The CDR3 DNA sequence: TGCAGTGCTAGAGTTCGGGACGGCTACACCTTC. It yields the protein CSARVRDGYTF.

The V call is TRBV5-5, the J call TRBJ1-2; 10 bases fit TRBD1. The CDR3 is made up of 13 amino acids. The germline CDR1 and CDR2 sequences are SGHKS and YYEKEE (reference sequence). Trimming cost V 3 bases and J 7 bases; bases outside gene matches: 3. The CDR3 nucleotides read TGTGCCAGCAGCTGGGACAGGGGAAGTGGCTACACCTTC. Translation gives CASSWDRGSGYTF.

This clonotype was recorded once. The V gene is TRBV9, the J gene TRBJ2-5; possibly TRBD2 for D (7 bases). The CDR3 loop spans 15 amino acids. Germline assignment: CDR1 SGDLS and CDR2 YYNGEE. Trimming shortened V by 4 bases and J by 5 bases, and 18 bases separated the two germline ends. The CDR3 loop reads CASSSDRAGWETQYF. The DNA for the CDR3 is TGTGCCAGCAGCTCGGACAGAGCGGGGTGGGAGACCCAGTACTTC.

The V gene is TRBV9, the J gene TRBJ1-1; D is uncertain. Germline V gene lookup returns CDR1 SGDLS and CDR2 YYNGEE. The length of the CDR3 is 14 residues. V was cut by 0 bases and J by 1 base, with 7 bases left in between. DNA for the CDR3: TGTGCCAGCAGCGTAGCCTCAGCGAACACTGAAGCTTTCTTT. Its protein product is CASSVASANTEAFF.

This chain uses TRBV20-1 with TRBJ2-5; TRBD2 matches 9 bases. This CDR3 region has 13 residues. Germline CDR1 reads DFQATT; CDR2 reads SNEGSKA (reference sequence). V shed 5 bases, J shed 3 bases, and the junction held 4 bases outside the gene matches. CDR3 in amino acids: CSADIAGEETQYF. The DNA for the CDR3 is TGCAGTGCTGATATAGCGGGGGAAGAGACCCAGTACTTC.

A few counts support this clonotype. The chain couples TRBV28 to TRBJ2-5; 7 bases match TRBD2. Per germline, CDR1 MDHEN and CDR2 SYDVKM. V gave up 3 bases and J gave up 4 bases; unmatched junction bases: 5. The CDR3 totals 14 residues. The CDR3 spells CASSLAGARETQYF. CDR3 sequence (DNA): TGTGCCAGCAGTTTGGCGGGAGCCAGAGAGACCCAGTACTTC.

The J gene is TRBJ2-5, the V gene TRBV20-1; D ambiguous. The V end lost 3 bases, the J end lost 5 bases, and 13 bases lay between the germline ends. CDR1 is DFQATT, CDR2 SNEGSKA, per germline (reference sequence). The CDR3 is 13 amino acids. The CDR3 here is CSARGTLGETQYF. In nucleotides, the CDR3 is TGCAGTGCTAGGGGAACTCTTGGGGAGACCCAGTACTTC.

This clonotype was observed a single time. V is TRBV5-1 and J is TRBJ1-5; a possible D gene is TRBD1 (5 bases). V dropped 0 bases and J dropped 6 bases, with 13 bases sitting between them. The CDR3 loop spans 15 amino acids. Germline assignment: CDR1 SGHRS and CDR2 YFSETQ. The CDR3 bases are TGCGCCAGCAGCTTGGCAGCCGGGGCCGGTCAGCCCCAGCATTTT. This translates into CASSLAAGAGQPQHF.

This clonotype was recorded once. The V call is TRBV20-1, the J call TRBJ1-1, with a possible D match to TRBD1 (5 bases). Between the trimmed V and J ends, which lost 5 bases and 6 bases, there was a span of 22 bases. CDR3 length: 15 residues. From germline, CDR1 is DFQATT and CDR2 SNEGSKA (reference sequence). As DNA, the CDR3 is TGCAGTGCTCTAACCCCAGGGCGGGTAGGCGCTGAAGCTTTCTTT. This codes for CSALTPGRVGAEAFF.

The CDR3 DNA follows: TGTGCCAGCAGCTCCCCCGGGGCCTTCGAGCAGTACTTC. As protein: CASSSPGAFEQYF. The J gene is TRBJ2-7, the V gene TRBV5-4, with D tentatively TRBD1 or TRBD2 (5 bases each). The ends were cut back, 3 bases at V and 6 bases at J, with 13 bases in the middle. The CDR3 consists of 13 residues. CDR1 is SGHNT, CDR2 YYREEE, per germline (reference sequence). The complete variable domain, with remaining parts taken from reference TRBV5-4 and TRBJ2-7, reads ETGVTQSPTHLIKTRGQQVTLRCSSQSGHNTVSWYQQALGQGPQFIFQYYREEENGRGNFPPRFSGLQFPNYSSELNVNALELDDSALYLCASSSPGAFEQYFGPGTRLTVT.

V and J are TRBV29-1 and TRBJ2-5; the D is unclear. V was shortened by 8 bases and J by 4 bases, with 14 bases between the two germline ends. The CDR3 runs 12 residues. CDR1 SQVTM and CDR2 ANQGSEA come from the germline V gene. In DNA form, the CDR3 reads TGCAGCACCGGCCCCATCGCAGAGACCCAGTACTTC. Translation: CSTGPIAETQYF.

This chain joins TRBV6-5 and TRBJ1-1; D unclear. CDR1 is MNHEY and CDR2 is SVGAGI in the germline V gene. There are 14 residues in the CDR3. V dropped 0 bases and J dropped 7 bases, with 12 bases sitting between them. The CDR3 DNA reads TGTGCCAGCAGTTACTCGGACGCTTACAATGAAGCTTTCTTT. Its translation: CASSYSDAYNEAFF.